Sequencing of this T cell receptor beta chain was carried out in a study of blood T cell repertoires in COVID-19. Study information: Whether acute or convalescent, the COVID-19 samples came from the United States, Italy and Spain.

The V gene end was trimmed by 4 bases and the J gene end by 0 bases; junction bases not matched to a gene: 9. The length of the CDR3 is 16 residues. Germline V gene sequence: CDR1 SGHNT, CDR2 YYREEE (reference sequence). TCRdb keeps only in-frame clones here, not all; method: immunoSEQ multiplex PCR. The sample lists roughly 120,000 clones; 65% to 85% were seen once. The sequence derives from a woman between 65 and 79 years old with acute or convalescent COVID-19. The chain carries TRBV5-4 and TRBJ2-7; 8 nucleotides line up with TRBD1. The sample taken for sequencing was peripheral blood. The CDR3 reads CASSRQTGVSSYEQYF. The DNA for the CDR3 is TGTGCCAGCAGCCGCCAGACAGGGGTAAGCTCCTACGAGCAGTACTTC.